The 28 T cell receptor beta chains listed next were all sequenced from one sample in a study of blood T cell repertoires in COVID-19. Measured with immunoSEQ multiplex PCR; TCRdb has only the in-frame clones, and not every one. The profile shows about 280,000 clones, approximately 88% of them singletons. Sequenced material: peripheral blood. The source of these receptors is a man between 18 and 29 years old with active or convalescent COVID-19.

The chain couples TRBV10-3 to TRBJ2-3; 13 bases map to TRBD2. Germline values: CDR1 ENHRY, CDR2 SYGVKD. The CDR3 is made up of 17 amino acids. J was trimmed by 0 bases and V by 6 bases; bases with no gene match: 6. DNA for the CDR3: TGTGCCATCAGCTTCGGACTAGCGGGGGCGAGCACAGATACGCAGTATTTT. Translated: CAISFGLAGASTDTQYF.

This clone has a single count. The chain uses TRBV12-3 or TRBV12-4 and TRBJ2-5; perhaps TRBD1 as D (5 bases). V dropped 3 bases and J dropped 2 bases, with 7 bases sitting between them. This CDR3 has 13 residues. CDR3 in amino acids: CASSFTGQETQYF. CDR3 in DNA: TGTGCCAGCAGTTTCACAGGACAAGAGACCCAGTACTTC.

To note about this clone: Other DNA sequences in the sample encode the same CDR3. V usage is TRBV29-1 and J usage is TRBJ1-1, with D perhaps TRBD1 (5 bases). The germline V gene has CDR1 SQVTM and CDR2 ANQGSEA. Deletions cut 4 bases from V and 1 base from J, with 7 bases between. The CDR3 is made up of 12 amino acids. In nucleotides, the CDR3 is TGCAGCGTTGGACAGACGAACACTGAAGCTTTCTTT. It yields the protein CSVGQTNTEAFF.

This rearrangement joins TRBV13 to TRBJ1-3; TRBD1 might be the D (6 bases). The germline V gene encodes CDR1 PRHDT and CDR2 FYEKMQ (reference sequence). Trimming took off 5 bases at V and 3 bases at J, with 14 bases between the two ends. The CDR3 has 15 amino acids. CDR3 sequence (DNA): TGTGCCAGCAGCCAATCGACAGGATTTGGAAACACCATATATTTT. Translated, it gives CASSQSTGFGNTIYF. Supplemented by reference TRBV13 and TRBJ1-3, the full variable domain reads AAGVIQSPRHLIKEKRETATLKCYPIPRHDTVYWYQQGPGQDPQFLISFYEKMQSDKGSIPDRFSAQQFSDYHSELNMSSLELGDSALYFCASSQSTGFGNTIYFGEGSWLTVV.

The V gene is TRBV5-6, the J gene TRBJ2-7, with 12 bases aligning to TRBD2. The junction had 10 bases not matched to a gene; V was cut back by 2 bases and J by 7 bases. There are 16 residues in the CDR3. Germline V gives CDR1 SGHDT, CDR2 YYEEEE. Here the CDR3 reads CASSFLTGLAGLEQYF. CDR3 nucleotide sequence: TGTGCCAGCAGCTTTTTAACGGGACTAGCGGGCCTAGAGCAGTACTTC. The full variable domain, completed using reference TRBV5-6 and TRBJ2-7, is DAGVTQSPTHLIKTRGQQVTLRCSPKSGHDTVSWYQQALGQGPQFIFQYYEEEERQRGNFPDRFSGHQFPNYSSELNVNALLLGDSALYLCASSFLTGLAGLEQYFGPGTRLTVT.

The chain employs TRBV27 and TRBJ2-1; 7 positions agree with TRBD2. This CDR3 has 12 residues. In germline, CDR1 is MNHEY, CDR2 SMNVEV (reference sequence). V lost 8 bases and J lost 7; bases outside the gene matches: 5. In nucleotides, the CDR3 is TGTGCCAGCGCCCACGGGGGGAATGAGCAGTTCTTC. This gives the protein CASAHGGNEQFF.

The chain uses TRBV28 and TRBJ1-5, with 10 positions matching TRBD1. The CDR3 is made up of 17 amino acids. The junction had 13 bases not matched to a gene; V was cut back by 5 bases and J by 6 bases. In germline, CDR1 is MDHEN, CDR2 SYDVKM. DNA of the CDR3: TGTGCCAGCAGTACCCGACAGGGGGCTGGGTCGGGTCAGCCCCAGCATTTT. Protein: CASSTRQGAGSGQPQHF.

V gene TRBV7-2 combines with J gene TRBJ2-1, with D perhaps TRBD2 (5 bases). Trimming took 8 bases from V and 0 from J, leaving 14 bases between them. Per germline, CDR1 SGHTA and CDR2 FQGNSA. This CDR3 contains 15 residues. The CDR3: CASASGGRSYNEQFF. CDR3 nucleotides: TGTGCCAGCGCGTCCGGCGGGCGCTCCTACAATGAGCAGTTCTTC.

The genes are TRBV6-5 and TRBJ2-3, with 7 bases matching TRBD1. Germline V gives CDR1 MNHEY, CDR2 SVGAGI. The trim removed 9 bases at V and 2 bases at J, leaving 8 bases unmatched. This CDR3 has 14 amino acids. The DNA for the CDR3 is TGTGCCAGTGGGACCGGGACAGCCACAGATACGCAGTATTTT. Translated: CASGTGTATDTQYF.

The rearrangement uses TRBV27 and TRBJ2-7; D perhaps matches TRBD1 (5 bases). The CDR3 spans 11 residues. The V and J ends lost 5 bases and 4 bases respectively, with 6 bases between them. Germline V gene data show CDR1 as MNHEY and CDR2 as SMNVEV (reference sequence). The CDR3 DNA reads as TGTGCCAGCAGTCAGGGTTACGAGCAGTACTTC. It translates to CASSQGYEQYF.

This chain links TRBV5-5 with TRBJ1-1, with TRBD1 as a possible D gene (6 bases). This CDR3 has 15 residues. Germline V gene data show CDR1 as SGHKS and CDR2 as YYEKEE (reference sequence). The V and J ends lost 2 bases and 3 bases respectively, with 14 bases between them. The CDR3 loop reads CASSFRTVLDTEAFF. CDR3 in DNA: TGTGCCAGCAGCTTCAGGACAGTGTTGGACACTGAAGCTTTCTTT. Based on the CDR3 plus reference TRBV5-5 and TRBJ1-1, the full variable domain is DAGVTQSPTHLIKTRGQQVTLRCSPISGHKSVSWYQQVLGQGPQFIFQYYEKEERGRGNFPDRFSARQFPNYSSELNVNALLLGDSALYLCASSFRTVLDTEAFFGQGTRLTVV.

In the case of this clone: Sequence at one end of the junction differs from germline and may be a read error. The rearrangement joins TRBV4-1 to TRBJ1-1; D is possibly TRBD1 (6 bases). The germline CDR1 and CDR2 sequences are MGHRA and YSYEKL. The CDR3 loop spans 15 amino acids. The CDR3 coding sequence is TGCGCCAGCAGTCAAGGAGGGGGAAGGAACACTGAAGCTTTCTTT. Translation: CASSQGGGRNTEAFF.

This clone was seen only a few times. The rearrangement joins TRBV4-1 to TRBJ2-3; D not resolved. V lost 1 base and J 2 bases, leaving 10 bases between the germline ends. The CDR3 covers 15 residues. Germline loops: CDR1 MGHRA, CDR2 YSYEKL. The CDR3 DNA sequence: TGCGCCAGCAGCCAAGTGATCCAGGACACAGATACGCAGTATTTT. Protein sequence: CASSQVIQDTDTQYF.

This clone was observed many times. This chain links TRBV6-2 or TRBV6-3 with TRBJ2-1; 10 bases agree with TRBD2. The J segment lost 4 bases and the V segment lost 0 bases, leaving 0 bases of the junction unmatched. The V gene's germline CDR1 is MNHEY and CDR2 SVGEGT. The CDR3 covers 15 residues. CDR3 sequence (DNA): TGTGCCAGCAGTTACTCAGCGGGGGGGTACAATGAGCAGTTCTTC. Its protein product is CASSYSAGGYNEQFF.

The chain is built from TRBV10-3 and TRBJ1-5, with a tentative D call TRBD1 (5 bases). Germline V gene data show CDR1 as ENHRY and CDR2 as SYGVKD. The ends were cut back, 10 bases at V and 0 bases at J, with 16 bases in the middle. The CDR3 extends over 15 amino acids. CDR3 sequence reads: CATLEQVHSNQPQHF. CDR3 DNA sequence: TGTGCCACCCTAGAACAGGTTCATAGCAATCAGCCCCAGCATTTT.

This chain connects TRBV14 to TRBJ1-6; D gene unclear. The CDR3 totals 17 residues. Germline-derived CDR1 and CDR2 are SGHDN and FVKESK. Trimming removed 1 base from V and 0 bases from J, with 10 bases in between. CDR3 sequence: CASSQGWANSYNSPLHF. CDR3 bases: TGTGCCAGCAGCCAAGGCTGGGCGAACTCCTATAATTCACCCCTCCACTTT. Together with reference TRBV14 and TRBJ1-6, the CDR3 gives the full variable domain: EAGVTQFPSHSVIEKGQTVTLRCDPISGHDNLYWYRRVMGKEIKFLLHFVKESKQDESGMPNNRFLAERTGGTYSTLKVQPAELEDSGVYFCASSQGWANSYNSPLHFGNGTRLTVT.

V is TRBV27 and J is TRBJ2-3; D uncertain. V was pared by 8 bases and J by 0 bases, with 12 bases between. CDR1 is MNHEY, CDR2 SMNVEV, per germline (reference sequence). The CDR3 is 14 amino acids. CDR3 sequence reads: CASRRARSTDTQYF. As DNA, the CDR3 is TGTGCCAGCCGGCGAGCGCGGAGCACAGATACGCAGTATTTT.

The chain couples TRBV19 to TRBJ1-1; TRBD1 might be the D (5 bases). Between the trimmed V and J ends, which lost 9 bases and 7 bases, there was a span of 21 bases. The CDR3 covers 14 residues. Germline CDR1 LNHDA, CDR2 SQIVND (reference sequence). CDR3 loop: CASLTRGIHGEAFF. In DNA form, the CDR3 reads TGTGCCAGCCTAACAAGGGGAATACATGGTGAAGCTTTCTTT.

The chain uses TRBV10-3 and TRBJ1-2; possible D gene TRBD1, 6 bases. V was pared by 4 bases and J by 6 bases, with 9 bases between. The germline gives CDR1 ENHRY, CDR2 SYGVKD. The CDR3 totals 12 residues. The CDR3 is CAISGGGDGYTF. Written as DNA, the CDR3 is TGTGCCATCAGTGGAGGGGGTGATGGCTACACCTTC.

The CDR3 loop is CASSLGVLARGVDTQYF. In DNA form, the CDR3 reads TGTGCCAGCAGCTTAGGAGTCCTAGCCCGGGGGGTAGATACGCAGTATTTT. The chain links TRBV11-2 to TRBJ2-3, with 7 bases identical to TRBD2. The CDR3 consists of 17 residues. The junction had 12 bases not matched to a gene; V was cut back by 1 base and J by 5 bases. Germline CDR1 and CDR2: SGHAT and FQNNGV.

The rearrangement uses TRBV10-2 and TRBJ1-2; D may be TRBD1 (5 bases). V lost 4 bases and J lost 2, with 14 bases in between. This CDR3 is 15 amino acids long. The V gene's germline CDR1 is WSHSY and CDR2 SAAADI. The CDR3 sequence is CASSVGGLVNYGYTF. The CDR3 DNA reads TGCGCCAGCAGTGTCGGGGGGTTGGTAAACTATGGCTACACCTTC.

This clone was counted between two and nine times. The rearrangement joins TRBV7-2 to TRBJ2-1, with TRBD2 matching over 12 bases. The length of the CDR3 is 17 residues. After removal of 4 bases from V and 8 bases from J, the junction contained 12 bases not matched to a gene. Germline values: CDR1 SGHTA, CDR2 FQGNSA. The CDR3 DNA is TGTGCCAGCAGCTACTCTAGCGGGGGGGAACTGGGCGATGAGCAGTTCTTC. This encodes CASSYSSGGELGDEQFF.

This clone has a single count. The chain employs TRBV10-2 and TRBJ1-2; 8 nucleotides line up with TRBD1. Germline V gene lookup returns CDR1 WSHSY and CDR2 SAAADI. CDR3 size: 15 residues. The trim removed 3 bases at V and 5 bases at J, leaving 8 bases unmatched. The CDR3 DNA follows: TGCGCCAGCAGTGATTGGACAGGGCAAAAATATGGCTACACCTTC. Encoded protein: CASSDWTGQKYGYTF.

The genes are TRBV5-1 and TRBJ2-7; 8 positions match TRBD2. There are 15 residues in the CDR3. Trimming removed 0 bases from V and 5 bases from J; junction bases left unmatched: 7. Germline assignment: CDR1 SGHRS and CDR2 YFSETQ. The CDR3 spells CASSLGGGPPHEQYF. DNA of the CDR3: TGCGCCAGCAGCTTGGGCGGGGGGCCTCCCCACGAGCAGTACTTC. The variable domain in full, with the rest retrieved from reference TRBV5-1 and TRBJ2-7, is KAGVTQTPRYLIKTRGQQVTLSCSPISGHRSVSWYQQTPGQGLQFLFEYFSETQRNKGNFPGRFSGRQFSNSRSEMNVSTLELGDSALYLCASSLGGGPPHEQYFGPGTRLTVT.

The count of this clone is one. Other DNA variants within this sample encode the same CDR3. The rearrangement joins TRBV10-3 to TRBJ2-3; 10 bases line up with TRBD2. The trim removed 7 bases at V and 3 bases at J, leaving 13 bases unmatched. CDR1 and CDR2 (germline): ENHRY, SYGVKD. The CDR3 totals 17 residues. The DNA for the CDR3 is TGTGCCATCAAGGGGTTGGAAGCGGGGGGGAATACAGATACGCAGTATTTT. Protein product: CAIKGLEAGGNTDTQYF.

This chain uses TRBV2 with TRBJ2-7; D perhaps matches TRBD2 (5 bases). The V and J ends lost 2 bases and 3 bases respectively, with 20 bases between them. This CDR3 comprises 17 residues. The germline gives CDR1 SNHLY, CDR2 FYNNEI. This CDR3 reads CASSESTTRRENYEQYF. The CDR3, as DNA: TGTGCCAGCAGTGAATCCACCACCCGCCGGGAAAACTACGAGCAGTACTTC.

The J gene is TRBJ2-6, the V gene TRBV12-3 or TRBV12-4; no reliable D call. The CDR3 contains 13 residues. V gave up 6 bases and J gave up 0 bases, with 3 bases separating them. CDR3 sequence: CASSISGANVLTF. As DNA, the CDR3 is TGTGCCAGCAGCATCTCTGGGGCCAACGTCCTGACTTTC.

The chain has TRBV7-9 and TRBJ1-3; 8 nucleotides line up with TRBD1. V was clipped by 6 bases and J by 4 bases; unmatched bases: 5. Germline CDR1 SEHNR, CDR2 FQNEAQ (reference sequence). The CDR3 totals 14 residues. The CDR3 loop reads CASSWTGLGNTIYF. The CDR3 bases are TGTGCCAGCAGTTGGACAGGGCTGGGAAACACCATATATTTT.